Each of the 28 T cell receptor beta chains below was sequenced from the same sample in a study of read filtering for tumor transcriptome and immune sequencing. The library was built from around 0.4 ug RNA with molecular barcoded adaptors for alpha/delta and beta/gamma chains. TCRdb re-called the reads through MiXCR, storing one row per CDR3 protein. Of roughly 67,000 distinct CDR3 sequences listed, roughly 19% are singletons. Sequencing input: a population of CD138-negative cells sorted from bone marrow. The origin of the receptors is a donor aged 40 or older with multiple myeloma.

This clonotype appeared many times. The genes are TRBV5-1 and TRBJ2-1; 11 positions agree with TRBD2. The CDR3 runs to 15 residues. Germline assignment: CDR1 SGHRS and CDR2 YFSETQ. J lost 7 bases, V lost 2 bases, and 5 bases had no gene match. CDR3 region: CASSLLAGEINEQFF. For the CDR3, the DNA is TGCGCCAGCAGCTTACTAGCGGGAGAGATAAATGAGCAGTTCTTC.

Of note for this clonotype: A much larger clone differs by one base, so this may be a read error. The chain couples TRBV2 to TRBJ2-3; 9 nucleotides agree with TRBD2. The CDR3 contains 15 residues. Germline V gene sequence: CDR1 SNHLY, CDR2 FYNNEI. In DNA, the CDR3 is TGTGCCAGCAGTCCGCCTAGCGGGACGACAGATCCGCAGTATTTT. Translated: CASSPPSGTTDPQYF.

This clonotype was detected ten times or more. V and J are TRBV29-1 and TRBJ1-5; maybe TRBD1 (5 bases). Looked up from germline, CDR1 is SQVTM and CDR2 is ANQGSEA. The CDR3 totals 13 residues. V lost 5 bases to trimming and J lost 7 bases, with 15 bases between them. The CDR3 DNA is TGCAGCGTTAGAGGGGTGGAAGGACAGCCCCAGCATTTT. It is translated as CSVRGVEGQPQHF.

With regard to this clonotype: A read error may be the cause here, since a much bigger clone is one base away. The gene calls are TRBV28 and TRBJ2-5; a possible D gene is TRBD1 (6 bases). Germline CDR1 MDHEN, CDR2 SYDVKM. V was clipped by 0 bases and J by 1 base, with 12 bases between them. The CDR3 loop spans 16 amino acids. CDR3 nucleotides: TGTGCCAGCAGTTTATGGTCAGGGGTAACCCAAGAGACCCAGTACTTC. Residues: CASSLWSGVTQETQYF.

The J gene is TRBJ1-1, the V gene TRBV5-1; 11 bases match TRBD1. After removal of 4 bases from V and 3 bases from J, the junction contained 8 bases not matched to a gene. In germline, CDR1 is SGHRS, CDR2 YFSETQ. The CDR3 runs to 16 residues. The CDR3 nucleotides read TGCGCCAGCAGCCCCTGGACAGGGGGCCTGGACACTGAAGCTTTCTTT. It yields the protein CASSPWTGGLDTEAFF.

The table lists this clonotype with many counts. J is TRBJ2-1 and V is TRBV29-1, with D maybe TRBD2 (6 bases). Trimming took off 3 bases at V and 4 bases at J, with 10 bases between the two ends. The V gene's germline CDR1 is SQVTM and CDR2 ANQGSEA. The CDR3 spans 13 residues. Here the CDR3 DNA reads TGCAGCGTTGAGACGGGAGTATACAATGAGCAGTTCTTC. Its translation is CSVETGVYNEQFF.

The genes are TRBV25-1 and TRBJ2-2, with D possibly TRBD2 on 5 matching bases. The V and J ends lost 2 bases and 2 bases respectively, with 6 bases between them. The CDR3 is made up of 14 amino acids. From germline, CDR1 is MGHDK and CDR2 SYGVNS. The CDR3 DNA reads TGTGCCAGCAGTGAACCGGGAAACACCGGGGAGCTGTTTTTT. Amino acid sequence: CASSEPGNTGELFF.

This clonotype was seen many times. The chain employs TRBV18 and TRBJ2-1, with 11 positions matching TRBD2. This CDR3 contains 19 residues. Germline V lookup: CDR1 KGHSH, CDR2 LQKENI. With V trimmed by 0 bases and J by 4 bases, 11 bases remained unmatched. CDR3 sequence (DNA): TGTGCCAGCTCACCACCCCTATTAGCGGGGGGGGCCAGTTACAATGAGCAGTTCTTC. It encodes CASSPPLLAGGASYNEQFF.

Here the CDR3 reads CASSSETAIDTQYF. CDR3 nucleotides: TGTGCCAGCAGCTCGGAGACAGCGATAGATACGCAGTATTTT. V usage is TRBV7-2 and J usage is TRBJ2-3; possible D gene TRBD1, 5 bases. The germline gives CDR1 SGHTA, CDR2 FQGNSA. This CDR3 region has 14 residues. V was trimmed by 4 bases and J by 5 bases, leaving 13 bases between them. The complete variable domain, with remaining parts taken from reference TRBV7-2 and TRBJ2-3, reads GAGVSQSPSNKVTEKGKDVELRCDPISGHTALYWYRQSLGQGLEFLIYFQGNSAPDKSGLPSDRFSAERTGGSVSTLTIQRTQQEDSAVYLCASSSETAIDTQYFGPGTRLTVL.

The chain uses TRBV5-1 and TRBJ2-2; TRBD2 agrees at 7 bases. There are 17 residues in the CDR3. J was trimmed by 7 bases and V by 4 bases; bases with no gene match: 16. Germline-derived CDR1 and CDR2 are SGHRS and YFSETQ. The CDR3 loop reads CASSETSARARIGELFF. In DNA form, the CDR3 reads TGCGCCAGCAGCGAAACTAGCGCGAGGGCCAGGATCGGGGAGCTGTTTTTT.

This clonotype showed up many times. This chain connects TRBV7-2 to TRBJ2-7; D may be TRBD1 (9 bases). Germline assignment: CDR1 SGHTA and CDR2 FQGNSA. The CDR3 consists of 17 residues. V lost 2 bases and J lost 4, with 21 bases in between. The CDR3 DNA is TGTGCCAGCAGCTTATACTTGATAGCGGGACAGGGTTACGAGCAGTACTTC. Translation gives CASSLYLIAGQGYEQYF.

In this sample, this clonotype turned up many times. The V call is TRBV28, the J call TRBJ2-5, with TRBD2 matching over 10 bases. The CDR3 consists of 16 residues. Germline-derived CDR1 and CDR2 are MDHEN and SYDVKM. The ends lost 1 base at V and 0 bases at J; junction bases unmatched: 2. As DNA, the CDR3 is TGTGCCAGCAGTTTATCGCTAGCGGGAGACCAAGAGACCCAGTACTTC. Its protein is CASSLSLAGDQETQYF.

This clonotype was seen more than once but under ten times. The rearrangement joins TRBV7-2 to TRBJ2-5; a possible D gene is TRBD1 (6 bases). The CDR3 totals 13 residues. Looked up from germline, CDR1 is SGHTA and CDR2 is FQGNSA. Deletions cut 7 bases from V and 3 bases from J, with 12 bases between. CDR3: CASIPKGEETQYF. CDR3 bases: TGTGCCAGCATCCCTAAGGGGGAAGAGACCCAGTACTTC.

This clonotype has at least ten counts. The chain uses TRBV20-1 and TRBJ2-1; the D call may be TRBD1 or TRBD2 (5 bases each). Germline CDR1 is DFQATT and CDR2 is SNEGSKA (reference sequence). This CDR3 comprises 11 residues. Written as DNA, the CDR3 is TGCAGCGACAGCGGCTACAATGAGCAGTTCTTC. This sequence encodes CSDSGYNEQFF.

This clonotype has ten or more counts. The V and J genes are TRBV7-8 and TRBJ2-1, with D tentatively TRBD1 (6 bases). This CDR3 is 14 amino acids long. With 5 bases removed from V and 5 bases from J, the gap between germline ends came to 13 bases. Germline CDR1 is SGHVS and CDR2 is FQNEAQ. CDR3 protein: CASSRTPGDNEQFF. The CDR3 nucleotides are TGTGCCAGCAGCCGGACCCCAGGGGACAATGAGCAGTTCTTC.

Many counts were recorded for this clonotype. The chain uses TRBV5-4 and TRBJ2-5; the D is unclear. The CDR3 spans 15 residues. Looked up from germline, CDR1 is SGHNT and CDR2 is YYREEE (reference sequence). The V and J ends lost 0 bases and 1 base respectively, with 10 bases between them. The CDR3 sequence is CASSLVRGLQETQYF. DNA of the CDR3: TGTGCCAGCAGCTTGGTACGCGGCCTCCAAGAGACCCAGTACTTC.

Worth noting for this clonotype: Without the conserved terminal phenylalanine or tryptophan, this CDR3 likely stems from a read error. Because the CDR3's place on the DNA is in doubt, the DNA is left out and the CDR3 is given as listed by TCRdb. The chain's CDR3 is CASSPHLVRLGTNNELFL. The genes are TRBV7-2 and TRBJ2-1; TRBD1 is taken as the D call from the table, unchecked against the DNA. Germline V gene data show CDR1 as SGHTA and CDR2 as FQGNSA. The length of the CDR3 is 18 amino acids, counting both ends.

Details on this clonotype: It may be a read error: a sequence one base away is much more abundant. This chain links TRBV2 with TRBJ1-1; D gene unclear. CDR3 length equals 13 residues. V shed 4 bases and J shed 1 base, with 7 bases lying between them. Germline V lookup: CDR1 SNHLY, CDR2 FYNNEI. The CDR3 DNA is TGTGCCAGCAGTGTTACAGAGAACACTGAAGCTTTCTTT. It specifies CASSVTENTEAFF.

At least ten counts were recorded for this clonotype. The chain couples TRBV19 to TRBJ2-1, with 7 bases aligning to TRBD1. The CDR3 sequence is 13 residues long. V lost 6 bases to trimming and J lost 8 bases; unmatched junction nucleotides: 7. Germline CDR1 is LNHDA and CDR2 is SQIVND (reference sequence). CDR3 in DNA: TGTGCCAGTAGAAACAGGGGAACGGATGAGCAGTTCTTC. Translating it yields CASRNRGTDEQFF.

About this clonotype: A far larger clone is off by one base, so a read error is likely. The chain carries TRBV5-6 and TRBJ2-5; D call uncertain. The J call may be wrong; the DNA end is better matched by TRBJ2-7. The CDR3 is made up of 15 amino acids. CDR1 is SGHDT and CDR2 is YYEEEE in the germline V gene. The CDR3 DNA sequence: TGTGCCAGCAGCTTGGCCTTCGGACGGGTTTGCGAGCAGTACTTC. It yields the protein CASSLAFGRVCEQYF.

This clonotype has only a few counts. This sequence joins TRBV5-1 and TRBJ2-3; D uncertain. V gave up 5 bases and J gave up 4 bases, with 11 bases separating them. CDR3 length equals 13 residues. Germline CDR1 and CDR2: SGHRS and YFSETQ. The CDR3 is CASRSPGPDTQYF. In DNA form, the CDR3 reads TGCGCCAGCAGAAGCCCTGGACCAGATACGCAGTATTTT.

This clonotype was seen many times. The chain has TRBV20-1 and TRBJ2-5; D is unclear. CDR1 and CDR2 (germline): DFQATT, SNEGSKA (reference sequence). V was shortened by 4 bases and J by 3 bases, with 24 bases between the two germline ends. CDR3 length: 17 residues. The CDR3 region is CSAIRIAQSLLEETQYF. CDR3 nucleotide sequence: TGCAGTGCTATCCGCATAGCCCAGAGCCTACTGGAAGAGACCCAGTACTTC.

As to this clonotype: With a far larger clone one base away, a read error is the likely cause. CDR3 DNA sequence: TGTGCCAGCAGCTTAGATATTGGCGACTCAGAGACCCAGCACTTC. It encodes CASSLDIGDSETQHF. The chain uses TRBV7-8 and TRBJ2-5; no definite D call. This CDR3 comprises 15 residues. Germline lookup yields CDR1 SGHVS and CDR2 FQNEAQ.

In this sample, this clonotype turned up many times. V gene TRBV6-5 combines with J gene TRBJ1-1; D ambiguous. Trimming took 5 bases from V and 3 from J, leaving 19 bases between them. This CDR3 region has 16 residues. Germline loops: CDR1 MNHEY, CDR2 SVGAGI. CDR3 sequence (DNA): TGTGCCAGCAGTCATTTAGCTTCGACCAAATACACTGAAGCTTTCTTT. Amino acid sequence: CASSHLASTKYTEAFF.

This clonotype was picked up many times. This chain links TRBV6-5 with TRBJ2-1; 11 nucleotides agree with TRBD1. Germline-derived CDR1 and CDR2 are MNHEY and SVGAGI. The junction had 21 bases not matched to a gene; V was cut back by 5 bases and J by 3 bases. The CDR3 spans 21 residues. CDR3 sequence (DNA): TGTGCCAGCAGTCACCCACGACCAGGGACAGGGGGAAGGAATAGCTACAATGAGCAGTTCTTC. It specifies CASSHPRPGTGGRNSYNEQFF.

This clonotype was counted ten times or more. The chain recombines TRBV11-2 with TRBJ2-1, with D unresolved. The V gene lost 3 bases and the J gene lost 5 bases, with 11 bases spanning the gap. The CDR3 has 14 residues. The V gene's germline CDR1 is SGHAT and CDR2 FQNNGV. Here the CDR3 DNA reads TGTGCCAGCAGCTTTCGGCAGGCCAACAATGAGCAGTTCTTC. It encodes CASSFRQANNEQFF.

Ten or more counts support this clonotype. The chain has TRBV19 and TRBJ1-4, with D uncertain. CDR1 and CDR2 (germline): LNHDA, SQIVND (reference sequence). Trimming removed 3 bases from V and 8 bases from J, with 16 bases in between. The CDR3 runs to 15 residues. CDR3 sequence: CASSIGVSSSEKLFF. Here the CDR3 DNA reads TGTGCCAGTAGTATTGGCGTTTCTTCATCCGAAAAACTGTTTTTT.

In the case of this clonotype: A read error may explain this, as a much larger clone is one base away. This chain links TRBV6-4 with TRBJ2-1; 9 positions match TRBD2. In germline, CDR1 is MRHNA, CDR2 SNTAGT. V lost 4 bases, J lost 8 bases, and 9 bases stayed unmatched. The CDR3 spans 15 residues. CDR3 in amino acids: CASSGLAGAVYEQFF. As DNA, the CDR3 is TGTGCCAGCAGTGGATTAGCGGGAGCTGTCTATGAGCAGTTCTTC.